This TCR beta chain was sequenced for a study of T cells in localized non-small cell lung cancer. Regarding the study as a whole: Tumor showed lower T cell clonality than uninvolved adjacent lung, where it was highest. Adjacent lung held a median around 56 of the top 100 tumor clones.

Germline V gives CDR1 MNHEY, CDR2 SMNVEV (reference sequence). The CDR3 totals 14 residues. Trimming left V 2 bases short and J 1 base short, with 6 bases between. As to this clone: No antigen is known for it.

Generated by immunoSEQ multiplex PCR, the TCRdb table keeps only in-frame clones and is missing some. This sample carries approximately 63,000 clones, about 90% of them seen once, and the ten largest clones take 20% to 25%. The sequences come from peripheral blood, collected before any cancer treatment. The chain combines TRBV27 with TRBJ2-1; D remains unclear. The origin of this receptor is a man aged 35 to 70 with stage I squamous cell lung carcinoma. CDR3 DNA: TGTGCCAGCAGTTTACTACGGTCCTACAATGAGCAGTTCTTC. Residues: CASSLLRSYNEQFF.